The sequence of this TCR beta chain was determined in a study of cytomegalovirus exposure and HLA in healthy donors. Whole-study context: The study placed about 86% of its roughly 400 genotyped donors in the Caucasian-associated ancestry cluster.

The trim removed 5 bases at V and 5 bases at J, leaving 5 bases unmatched. Germline CDR1 reads MNHEY; CDR2 reads SMNVEV (reference sequence). The length of the CDR3 is 14 residues. Study-wide findings and caveats: Earlier analysis yielded a pattern in which most TCR beta V segments were productive about 87% or about 30% of the time.

On this clone itself: No antigen is known for it.

PCR was performed using 60 Vbeta and 13 Jbeta primers. Measured with immunoSEQ multiplex PCR; TCRdb has only the in-frame clones, and not every one. The sample shows 89,000 or so clones, 84% of them seen only once. The clonotype was recovered from a woman under 30 in good health and CMV-seropositive. This chain links TRBV27 with TRBJ2-7; 11 bases align to TRBD1. Input material: PBMCs. The CDR3 region has the DNA TGTGCCAGCAGTCTACGGACAGGGGGCGACGAGCAGTACTTC. It is translated as CASSLRTGGDEQYF.